This T cell receptor (beta chain) was captured in a study of long-term antiretroviral therapy in people with HIV. Trimming took 5 bases from V and 11 from J; bases not matched to a gene: 16. Germline V gene lookup returns CDR1 SQVTM and CDR2 ANQGSEA. The CDR3 totals 14 residues. Researchers report immunoSEQ v3.0 was run at survey level. Profiled with immunoSEQ multiplex PCR; TCRdb holds only in-frame clones, not every one. The table includes around 4,400 clones, roughly 91% detected once. The TCR originated in a woman aged 50 to 60 with HIV. The sequences come from unsorted PBMCs, collected 1.3 years after starting antiretroviral therapy. The rearrangement joins TRBV29-1 to TRBJ1-1; 8 positions agree with TRBD1. CDR3: CSVTGLTGGFWAFF. The CDR3 DNA reads as TGCAGCGTTACTGGTCTAACAGGGGGTTTTTGGGCTTTCTTT.